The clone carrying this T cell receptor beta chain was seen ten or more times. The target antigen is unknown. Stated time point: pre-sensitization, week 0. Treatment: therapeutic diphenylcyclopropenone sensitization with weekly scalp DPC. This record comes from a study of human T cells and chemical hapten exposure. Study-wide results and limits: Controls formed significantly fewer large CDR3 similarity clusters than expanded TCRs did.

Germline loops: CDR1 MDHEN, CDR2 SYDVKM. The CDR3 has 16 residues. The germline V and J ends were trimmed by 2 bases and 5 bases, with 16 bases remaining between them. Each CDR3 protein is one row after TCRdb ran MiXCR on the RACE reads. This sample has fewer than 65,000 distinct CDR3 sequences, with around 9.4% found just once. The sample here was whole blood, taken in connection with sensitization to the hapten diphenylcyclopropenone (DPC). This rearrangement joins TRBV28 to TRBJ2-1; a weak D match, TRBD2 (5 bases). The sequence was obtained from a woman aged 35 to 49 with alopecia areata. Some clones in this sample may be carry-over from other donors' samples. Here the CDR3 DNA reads TGTGCCAGCAGTTTACGGATCCTGGTGGGAGACAATGAGCAGTTCTTC. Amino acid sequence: CASSLRILVGDNEQFF.